A single sample gave rise to the 4 T cell receptor beta chains below, sequenced in a study of Ad26.COV2.S vaccination and SARS-CoV-2 variants. Stated treatment: around 19 received Ad26.COV2.S at low or high dose, single or two shots; several received placebo; per-sample allocation not given. After the first vaccine or placebo injection, samples were drawn on day 63. The data were produced by immunoSEQ multiplex PCR, yet TCRdb's version contains in-frame clones alone and is incomplete. The table shows some 350,000 clones, with 90% occurring only once. The sequences come from peripheral blood, collected in a trial of Ad26.COV2.S vaccine versus placebo. All receptors come from a person between 18 and 65 years old who received the Ad26.COV2.S COVID-19 vaccine or a placebo.

V usage is TRBV5-1 and J usage is TRBJ1-2; 8 bases line up with TRBD1. The CDR3 runs 14 residues. Germline V gives CDR1 SGHRS, CDR2 YFSETQ. The V and J ends lost 5 bases and 8 bases, in that order; junction bases with no gene match: 11. The CDR3 nucleotides are TGCGCCAGCAGTTTTCGGACAGGGACCAAGGGCTACACCTTC. Protein product: CASSFRTGTKGYTF.

The chain combines TRBV2 with TRBJ1-2; D perhaps matches TRBD1 (5 bases). There are 14 residues in the CDR3. The germline V gene has CDR1 SNHLY and CDR2 FYNNEI. The V end was cut by 4 bases, the J end by 8 bases, with 17 bases between. CDR3 protein: CASSGTLTTEGYTF. The CDR3 nucleotides read TGTGCCAGCAGTGGGACGCTTACGACAGAAGGCTACACCTTC.

The chain couples TRBV18 to TRBJ1-4, with 8 bases aligning to TRBD1. The CDR3 extends over 15 amino acids. CDR1 KGHSH and CDR2 LQKENI come from the germline V gene. The ends lost 3 bases at V and 7 bases at J; junction bases unmatched: 7. The CDR3 nucleotides are TGTGCCAGCTCACCCCTTACAGGGGGTCGTGAAAAACTGTTTTTT. It codes for CASSPLTGGREKLFF.

The rearrangement links TRBV7-2 to TRBJ1-1, with D unresolved. The CDR3 is made up of 14 amino acids. The V and J ends lost 2 bases and 5 bases respectively, with 12 bases between them. The germline V gene has CDR1 SGHTA and CDR2 FQGNSA. The CDR3 DNA follows: TGTGCCAGCAGCTTATCGAGAGATCAGACTGAAGCTTTCTTT. Amino acids: CASSLSRDQTEAFF.